The source of this T cell receptor beta chain is a study of T cell responses to AZD1222 COVID-19 vaccine. Study-wide findings and caveats: At study baseline, merely six AZD1222 recipients were seropositive. Dominant at 160-218 and 743-854, vaccine-associated CD4 TCRs also spanned spike.

This clone was found a few times. Its specificity is not known. The V end was cut by 2 bases, the J end by 1 base, with 0 bases between. Germline V lookup: CDR1 SGHRS, CDR2 YFSETQ. CDR3 length: 12 residues. The table came from immunoSEQ multiplex PCR; TCRdb's copy has only in-frame clones and leaves some out. The repertoire holds 150,000 to 200,000 clones, with approximately 93% as singletons. Some second doses came at about 4 weeks and others at about 12 weeks; these were pooled. The genes are TRBV5-1 and TRBJ1-4; D is uncertain. The TCR sequence derives from an adult who received the AZD1222 COVID-19 vaccine. The source material was peripheral blood, sampled 28 days after the second AZD1222 dose. CDR3 DNA: TGCGCCAGCAGCTTAACTAATGAAAAACTGTTTTTT. As protein: CASSLTNEKLFF. The full variable domain, completed using reference TRBV5-1 and TRBJ1-4, is KAGVTQTPRYLIKTRGQQVTLSCSPISGHRSVSWYQQTPGQGLQFLFEYFSETQRNKGNFPGRFSGRQFSNSRSEMNVSTLELGDSALYLCASSLTNEKLFFGSGTQLSVL.